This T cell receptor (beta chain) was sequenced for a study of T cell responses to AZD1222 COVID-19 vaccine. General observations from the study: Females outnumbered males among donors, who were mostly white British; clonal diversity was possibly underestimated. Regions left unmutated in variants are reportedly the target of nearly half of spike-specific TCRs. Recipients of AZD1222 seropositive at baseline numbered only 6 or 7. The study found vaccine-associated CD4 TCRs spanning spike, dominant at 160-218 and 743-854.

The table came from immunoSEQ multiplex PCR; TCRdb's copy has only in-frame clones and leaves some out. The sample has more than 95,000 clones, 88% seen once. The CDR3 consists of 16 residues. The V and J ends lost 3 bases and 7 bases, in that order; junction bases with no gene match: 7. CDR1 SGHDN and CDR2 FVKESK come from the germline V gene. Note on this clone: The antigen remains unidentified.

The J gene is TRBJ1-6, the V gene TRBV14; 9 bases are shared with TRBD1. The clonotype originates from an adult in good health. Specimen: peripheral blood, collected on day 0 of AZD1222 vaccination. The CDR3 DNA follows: TGTGCCAGCAGCCAGCAATCCGGGACAGGGAATTCACCCCTCCACTTT. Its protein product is CASSQQSGTGNSPLHF.